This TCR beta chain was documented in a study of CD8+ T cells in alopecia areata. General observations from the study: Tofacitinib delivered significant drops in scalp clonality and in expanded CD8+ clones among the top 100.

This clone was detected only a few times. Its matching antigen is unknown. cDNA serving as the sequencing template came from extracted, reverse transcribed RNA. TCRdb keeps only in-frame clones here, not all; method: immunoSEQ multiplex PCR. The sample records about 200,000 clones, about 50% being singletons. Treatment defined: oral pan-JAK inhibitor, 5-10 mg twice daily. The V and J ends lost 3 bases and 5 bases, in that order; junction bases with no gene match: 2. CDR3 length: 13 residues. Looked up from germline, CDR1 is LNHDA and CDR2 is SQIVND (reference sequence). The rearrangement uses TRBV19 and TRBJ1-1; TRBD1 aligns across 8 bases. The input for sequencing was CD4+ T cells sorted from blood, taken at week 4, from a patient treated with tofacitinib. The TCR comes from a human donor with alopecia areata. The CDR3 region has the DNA TGTGCCAGTAGTATCGACAGGGGAACTGAAGCTTTCTTT. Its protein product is CASSIDRGTEAFF.